The source of this TCR beta chain is a study of blood T cell repertoires in COVID-19. Study in general: Sites across the United States, Italy and Spain contributed samples from acute and convalescent COVID-19. Sources were T cells, B-cell-depleted T cells, or PBMCs; the material itself was cDNA or gDNA.

Original processing methods: Amplification of reference gene primers provided the estimated nucleated cell counts. Only in-frame clones appear in the TCRdb table, and some are missing; sequencing was by immunoSEQ multiplex PCR. V, J and clone size reflect that table, while D and trimming were determined from the DNA. The sample records 75,000 to 100,000 clones, approximately 87% being singletons. V gave up 4 bases and J gave up 5 bases; unmatched junction bases: 7. The CDR3 runs 15 residues. Germline CDR1 and CDR2: SGDLS and YYNGEE. The receptor comes from a human donor in a cohort sampled during active COVID-19. J is TRBJ2-7 and V is TRBV9, with TRBD2 matching over 12 bases. Input material: peripheral blood. The CDR3 DNA follows: TGTGCCAGCAGCCCTCGGACTAGCGGGGTTCACGAGCAGTACTTC. It translates to CASSPRTSGVHEQYF.